Listed below are T cell receptor beta chains from one sample, sequenced in a study of blood T cell repertoires in COVID-19. Generated by immunoSEQ multiplex PCR, the TCRdb table keeps only in-frame clones and is missing some. The sample records some 150,000 clones, approximately 85% being singletons. Sequencing input: peripheral blood. These TCRs come from a man between 60 and 75 years old with COVID-19, enrolled during active disease. Each CDR3 is given with its conserved first and last residue. A D gene is named only where the DNA matches it firmly. Expanded clones get a size class; other rows say once, few or many, or leave the size out.

J gene: TRBJ1-4; V gene: TRBV5-6; D gene: TRBD1; clone size: once; CDR3 protein: CASSIKTGGGEKLFF; CDR3 DNA: TGTGCCAGCAGCATAAAGACAGGGGGCGGTGAAAAACTGTTTTTT
J gene: TRBJ2-3; V gene: TRBV7-9; D gene: TRBD2; clone size: -; CDR3 protein: CASSPGLAGGLFSTDTQYF; CDR3 DNA: TGTGCCAGCAGTCCTGGACTAGCGGGGGGCCTCTTTAGCACAGATACGCAGTATTTT
J gene: TRBJ1-1; V gene: TRBV3-1/TRBV3-2; D gene: -; clone size: -; CDR3 protein: CASSPGEEDTEAFF; CDR3 DNA: TGTGCCAGCAGTCCTGGAGAAGAGGACACTGAAGCTTTCTTT
J gene: TRBJ2-7; V gene: TRBV7-9; D gene: -; clone size: -; CDR3 protein: CASSRRTVKITTYEQYF; CDR3 DNA: TGTGCCAGCAGCCGGCGGACAGTAAAGATTACAACCTACGAGCAGTACTTC
J gene: TRBJ2-1; V gene: TRBV15; D gene: TRBD1; clone size: -; CDR3 protein: CATSSRQGANNEQFF; CDR3 DNA: TGTGCCACCAGCAGCAGACAGGGGGCAAACAATGAGCAGTTCTTC
J gene: TRBJ2-1; V gene: TRBV30; D gene: TRBD2; clone size: few; CDR3 protein: CAWTLTGTSKWQFF; CDR3 DNA: TGTGCCTGGACCCTCACCGGGACTAGTAAATGGCAGTTCTTC
J gene: TRBJ1-1; V gene: TRBV24-1; D gene: -; clone size: once; CDR3 protein: CATSDLGDEAFF; CDR3 DNA: TGTGCCACCAGTGATTTAGGGGATGAAGCTTTCTTT
J gene: TRBJ2-7; V gene: TRBV5-1; D gene: -; clone size: -; CDR3 protein: CASSLDGGAITYEQYF; CDR3 DNA: TGCGCCAGCAGCTTGGATGGTGGGGCCATTACCTACGAGCAGTACTTC
J gene: TRBJ1-3; V gene: TRBV30; D gene: TRBD1; clone size: -; CDR3 protein: CAWGTDSGNTIYF; CDR3 DNA: TGTGCCTGGGGGACAGACTCTGGAAACACCATATATTTT
J gene: TRBJ2-7; V gene: TRBV6-2/TRBV6-3; D gene: -; clone size: few; CDR3 protein: CASSSPSWRRSTYEQYF; CDR3 DNA: TGTGCCAGCAGTTCCCCCTCTTGGAGACGATCTACCTACGAGCAGTACTTC
J gene: TRBJ2-5; V gene: TRBV28; D gene: TRBD2; clone size: -; CDR3 protein: CASRHRGGGDGETQYF; CDR3 DNA: TGTGCCAGCAGACACCGGGGGGGCGGCGATGGAGAGACCCAGTACTTC
J gene: TRBJ2-1; V gene: TRBV5-1; D gene: -; clone size: -; CDR3 protein: CASSLDGGSVTYNEQFF; CDR3 DNA: TGCGCCAGCAGCTTGGATGGGGGCTCGGTGACATACAATGAGCAGTTCTTC
J gene: TRBJ1-4; V gene: TRBV11-3; D gene: -; clone size: -; CDR3 protein: CASRTTGGAKGEKLFF; CDR3 DNA: TGTGCCAGCAGGACAACCGGAGGGGCTAAAGGTGAAAAACTGTTTTTT
J gene: TRBJ2-1; V gene: TRBV19; D gene: -; clone size: -; CDR3 protein: CASSNRELSNEQFF; CDR3 DNA: TGTGCCAGTAGTAACCGGGAACTCTCGAATGAGCAGTTCTTC
J gene: TRBJ2-5; V gene: TRBV5-1; D gene: TRBD2; clone size: -; CDR3 protein: CASSLWASGELQETQYF; CDR3 DNA: TGCGCCAGCAGCTTGTGGGCTAGCGGGGAACTTCAAGAGACCCAGTACTTC
J gene: TRBJ2-7; V gene: TRBV6-2/TRBV6-3; D gene: -; clone size: -; CDR3 protein: CASSYRDSTPYEQYF; CDR3 DNA: TGTGCCAGCAGTTACCGGGACTCAACCCCCTACGAGCAGTACTTC
J gene: TRBJ2-5; V gene: TRBV3-1/TRBV3-2; D gene: TRBD1; clone size: -; CDR3 protein: CASSQLTGGLETQYF; CDR3 DNA: TGTGCCAGCAGCCAGTTGACAGGGGGCCTCGAGACCCAGTACTTC
J gene: TRBJ1-3; V gene: TRBV27; D gene: -; clone size: few; CDR3 protein: CASSFSSGNTIYF; CDR3 DNA: TGTGCCAGCAGTTTTAGTTCTGGAAACACCATATATTTT
J gene: TRBJ2-5; V gene: TRBV18; D gene: TRBD1; clone size: -; CDR3 protein: CASSPRQGRQETQYF; CDR3 DNA: TGTGCCAGCTCACCTCGACAGGGAAGGCAAGAGACCCAGTACTTC
J gene: TRBJ1-5; V gene: TRBV28; D gene: TRBD1; clone size: -; CDR3 protein: CASRAQGAGNQPQHF; CDR3 DNA: TGTGCCAGCAGAGCACAGGGGGCTGGCAATCAGCCCCAGCATTTT
J gene: TRBJ1-1; V gene: TRBV5-5; D gene: TRBD1; clone size: -; CDR3 protein: CASSLQGGMNTEAFF; CDR3 DNA: TGTGCCAGCAGCTTACAGGGGGGGATGAACACTGAAGCTTTCTTT
J gene: TRBJ2-7; V gene: TRBV19; D gene: -; clone size: -; CDR3 protein: CASSTSYTGTLGEQYF; CDR3 DNA: TGTGCCAGTAGTACCTCTTACACCGGGACTCTGGGGGAGCAGTACTTC
J gene: TRBJ2-3; V gene: TRBV4-1; D gene: -; clone size: -; CDR3 protein: CASSQGGRGSFTDTQYF; CDR3 DNA: TGCGCCAGCAGCCAAGGGGGTAGGGGTAGCTTCACAGATACGCAGTATTTT
J gene: TRBJ1-1; V gene: TRBV7-3; D gene: -; clone size: once; CDR3 protein: CASSSVSDTEAFF; CDR3 DNA: TGTGCCAGCAGCTCCGTCAGTGACACTGAAGCTTTCTTT
J gene: TRBJ1-5; V gene: TRBV15; D gene: -; clone size: -; CDR3 protein: CATSSGKGTRDSNQPQHF; CDR3 DNA: TGTGCCACCAGCAGCGGAAAGGGAACGAGGGATAGCAATCAGCCCCAGCATTTT
J gene: TRBJ2-5; V gene: TRBV6-6; D gene: -; clone size: -; CDR3 protein: CASTLDSNQETQYF; CDR3 DNA: TGTGCCAGCACCCTCGACAGCAATCAAGAGACCCAGTACTTC
J gene: TRBJ1-1; V gene: TRBV6-2/TRBV6-3; D gene: -; clone size: -; CDR3 protein: CASSYPLSTEAFF; CDR3 DNA: TGTGCCAGCAGTTACCCCCTGTCCACTGAAGCTTTCTTT
J gene: TRBJ1-2; V gene: TRBV2; D gene: TRBD1; clone size: -; CDR3 protein: CASSQQGAGYGYTF; CDR3 DNA: TGTGCCAGCAGCCAACAGGGGGCGGGCTATGGCTACACCTTC
J gene: TRBJ2-3; V gene: TRBV7-3; D gene: -; clone size: -; CDR3 protein: CASSLNPGDTQYF; CDR3 DNA: TGTGCCAGCAGCTTAAATCCGGGAGATACGCAGTATTTT
J gene: TRBJ1-1; V gene: TRBV25-1; D gene: -; clone size: -; CDR3 protein: CASGGLRTSEAFF; CDR3 DNA: TGTGCCAGCGGGGGGTTACGGACCTCTGAAGCTTTCTTT
J gene: TRBJ1-5; V gene: TRBV28; D gene: -; clone size: -; CDR3 protein: CASSQGIQPQHF; CDR3 DNA: TGTGCCAGCAGCCAGGGTATTCAGCCCCAGCATTTT
J gene: TRBJ2-3; V gene: TRBV3-1/TRBV3-2; D gene: TRBD2; clone size: -; CDR3 protein: CASSLAGGDTDTQYF; CDR3 DNA: TGTGCCAGCAGTCTAGCGGGGGGGGACACAGATACGCAGTATTTT
J gene: TRBJ1-1; V gene: TRBV30; D gene: -; clone size: -; CDR3 protein: CAWRASTEAFF; CDR3 DNA: TGTGCCTGGAGGGCCTCCACTGAAGCTTTCTTT
J gene: TRBJ1-5; V gene: TRBV5-6; D gene: -; clone size: few; CDR3 protein: CASSSTGVGDFNQPQHF; CDR3 DNA: TGTGCCAGCAGCTCAACAGGCGTTGGTGACTTTAATCAGCCCCAGCATTTT
J gene: TRBJ1-1; V gene: TRBV7-9; D gene: -; clone size: -; CDR3 protein: CASSRGGIDTEAFF; CDR3 DNA: TGTGCCAGCAGCCGAGGGGGTATAGACACTGAAGCTTTCTTT
J gene: TRBJ1-6; V gene: TRBV19; D gene: -; clone size: -; CDR3 protein: CASRDYYDGNSPLHF; CDR3 DNA: TGTGCCAGTAGAGACTATTACGACGGGAATTCACCCCTCCACTTT
J gene: TRBJ1-5; V gene: TRBV7-2; D gene: -; clone size: -; CDR3 protein: CASSPRGGNSNQPQHF; CDR3 DNA: TGTGCCAGCAGCCCCCGGGGGGGTAATAGCAATCAGCCCCAGCATTTT
J gene: TRBJ2-1; V gene: TRBV5-1; D gene: -; clone size: -; CDR3 protein: CASSKGVLEEQFF; CDR3 DNA: TGCGCCAGCAGCAAAGGGGTACTGGAGGAGCAGTTCTTC
J gene: TRBJ2-5; V gene: TRBV15; D gene: -; clone size: -; CDR3 protein: CATSREVRGQETQYF; CDR3 DNA: TGTGCCACCAGCAGAGAAGTTCGGGGACAAGAGACCCAGTACTTC
J gene: TRBJ2-3; V gene: TRBV5-1; D gene: TRBD2; clone size: -; CDR3 protein: CASSGTSGYTDTQYF; CDR3 DNA: TGCGCCAGCTCAGGGACTAGCGGCTACACAGATACGCAGTATTTT
J gene: TRBJ2-1; V gene: TRBV5-8; D gene: -; clone size: -; CDR3 protein: CASRSEVVSYNEQFF; CDR3 DNA: TGTGCCAGCAGGTCAGAGGTGGTTTCCTACAATGAGCAGTTCTTC
J gene: TRBJ1-5; V gene: TRBV2; D gene: TRBD1; clone size: few; CDR3 protein: CASRRQGASNQPQHF; CDR3 DNA: TGTGCCAGCAGACGACAGGGGGCAAGCAATCAGCCCCAGCATTTT
J gene: TRBJ2-5; V gene: TRBV29-1; D gene: TRBD2; clone size: -; CDR3 protein: CSVGEGRETQYF; CDR3 DNA: TGCAGCGTCGGGGAGGGTCGCGAGACCCAGTACTTC
J gene: TRBJ2-3; V gene: TRBV15; D gene: TRBD2; clone size: -; CDR3 protein: CATSRTSGSGTQYF; CDR3 DNA: TGTGCCACCAGCAGGACTAGCGGGAGTGGTACGCAGTATTTT
J gene: TRBJ1-2; V gene: TRBV6-5; D gene: TRBD1; clone size: -; CDR3 protein: CASRKPGQGFGYTF; CDR3 DNA: TGTGCCAGCAGGAAACCGGGACAGGGTTTTGGCTACACCTTC
J gene: TRBJ1-1; V gene: TRBV24-1; D gene: -; clone size: -; CDR3 protein: CATSSSNRLNTEAFF; CDR3 DNA: TGTGCCACCAGTAGTTCAAACAGACTGAACACTGAAGCTTTCTTT
J gene: TRBJ1-1; V gene: TRBV5-1; D gene: TRBD1; clone size: -; CDR3 protein: CASGRGINTEAFF; CDR3 DNA: TGCGCCAGCGGCAGGGGGATAAACACTGAAGCTTTCTTT
J gene: TRBJ1-4; V gene: TRBV23-1; D gene: TRBD1; clone size: -; CDR3 protein: CASSHPGQGRNEKLFF; CDR3 DNA: TGCGCCAGCAGTCACCCGGGACAGGGGAGGAATGAAAAACTGTTTTTT
J gene: TRBJ2-2; V gene: TRBV7-9; D gene: TRBD1; clone size: -; CDR3 protein: CASRKQGANTGELFF; CDR3 DNA: TGTGCCAGCAGGAAACAGGGGGCGAACACCGGGGAGCTGTTTTTT
J gene: TRBJ1-1; V gene: TRBV7-2; D gene: -; clone size: -; CDR3 protein: CASSLTSGQTEAFF; CDR3 DNA: TGTGCCAGCAGCTTAACTAGCGGACAGACTGAAGCTTTCTTT
J gene: TRBJ2-1; V gene: TRBV7-2; D gene: -; clone size: -; CDR3 protein: CASSPRGGNEQFF; CDR3 DNA: TGTGCCAGCAGCCCCAGAGGCGGAAATGAGCAGTTCTTC
J gene: TRBJ1-5; V gene: TRBV7-2; D gene: -; clone size: -; CDR3 protein: CASSLDLEGGQPQHF; CDR3 DNA: TGTGCCAGCAGCTTAGACTTGGAGGGCGGTCAGCCCCAGCATTTT
J gene: TRBJ1-1; V gene: TRBV19; D gene: -; clone size: -; CDR3 protein: CASTTGGNTEAFF; CDR3 DNA: TGTGCCAGTACGACAGGTGGGAACACTGAAGCTTTCTTT
J gene: TRBJ1-5; V gene: TRBV7-6; D gene: TRBD1; clone size: -; CDR3 protein: CASSSWDRNQPQHF; CDR3 DNA: TGTGCCAGCAGCTCCTGGGACAGGAATCAGCCCCAGCATTTT
J gene: TRBJ1-1; V gene: TRBV5-1; D gene: -; clone size: -; CDR3 protein: CASSLGGEAFF; CDR3 DNA: TGCGCCAGCAGCTTAGGGGGTGAAGCTTTCTTT
J gene: TRBJ1-5; V gene: TRBV7-2; D gene: -; clone size: -; CDR3 protein: CASSLKWGGDQPQHF; CDR3 DNA: TGTGCCAGCAGCTTAAAATGGGGGGGTGATCAGCCCCAGCATTTT
J gene: TRBJ1-5; V gene: TRBV7-9; D gene: TRBD1; clone size: -; CDR3 protein: CASSLYFGTASFSNQPQHF; CDR3 DNA: TGTGCCAGCAGCCTTTACTTTGGGACAGCTAGCTTTAGCAATCAGCCCCAGCATTTT
J gene: TRBJ1-1; V gene: TRBV30; D gene: -; clone size: -; CDR3 protein: CACQKQGPTEAFF; CDR3 DNA: TGTGCCTGCCAAAAGCAGGGGCCCACTGAAGCTTTCTTT